The 16 T cell receptor beta chains below all came from one sample that was sequenced in a study of cytomegalovirus exposure and HLA in healthy donors. PCR primers comprised 60 Vbeta and 13 Jbeta primers. Data came from immunoSEQ multiplex PCR; TCRdb stores just in-frame clones and leaves some out. The table records some 110,000 clones, roughly 82% of them present only once. Sequenced input: PBMCs. Source of these receptors: a woman aged 60-75 years in good health and CMV-seropositive.

This chain uses TRBV4-1 with TRBJ2-6; D unclear. Trimming left V 0 bases short and J 0 bases short, with 12 bases between. Germline V lookup: CDR1 MGHRA, CDR2 YSYEKL. The CDR3 has 18 amino acids. In DNA form, the CDR3 reads TGCGCCAGCAGCCAAGATCGGTTCGGGTTCTCTGGGGCCAACGTCCTGACTTTC. The encoded protein is CASSQDRFGFSGANVLTF.

The rearrangement links TRBV10-3 to TRBJ1-5; D gene uncertain. Germline lookup yields CDR1 ENHRY and CDR2 SYGVKD. V dropped 10 bases and J dropped 9 bases, with 16 bases sitting between them. This CDR3 contains 12 residues. The chain's CDR3 is CATSPGLGPQHF. The CDR3 nucleotides read TGTGCCACCTCGCCGGGATTAGGGCCCCAGCATTTT.

This chain links TRBV7-2 with TRBJ1-5, with no clear D. Germline V gives CDR1 SGHTA, CDR2 FQGNSA. Trimming took 4 bases from V and 7 from J, leaving 8 bases between them. The CDR3 is 12 residues long. CDR3 sequence (DNA): TGTGCCAGCAGCTCCCTCGGGCAGCCCCAGCATTTT. Protein: CASSSLGQPQHF.

The genes are TRBV7-9 and TRBJ2-1, with 8 bases matching TRBD2. V was clipped by 0 bases and J by 2 bases; unmatched bases: 3. The CDR3 has 16 residues. CDR1 and CDR2 from the germline V gene are SEHNR and FQNEAQ (reference sequence). CDR3: CASSLAGAGAYNEQFF. CDR3 sequence (DNA): TGTGCCAGCAGCTTAGCGGGAGCGGGGGCCTACAATGAGCAGTTCTTC.

The CDR3 loop is CASSSQDGGSGNTIYF. The DNA for the CDR3 is TGTGCCAGCTCATCCCAAGACGGGGGCTCTGGAAACACCATATATTTT. This chain connects TRBV18 to TRBJ1-3, with a tentative D call TRBD1 (5 bases). The germline V gene has CDR1 KGHSH and CDR2 LQKENI. V lost 5 bases to trimming and J lost 0 bases, with 14 bases between them. The CDR3 length is 16 residues.

This clone was picked up a small number of times. The J gene is TRBJ1-5, the V gene TRBV19, with a tentative D call TRBD1 (5 bases). The CDR3 totals 15 residues. The V end was cut by 1 base, the J end by 7 bases, with 14 bases between. Germline CDR1 is LNHDA and CDR2 is SQIVND (reference sequence). For the CDR3, the DNA is TGTGCCAGTAGTATAGGGTGGGGGGGAGGCCAGCCCCAGCATTTT. Protein sequence: CASSIGWGGGQPQHF.

This clone was seen only once. This sequence joins TRBV5-6 and TRBJ2-7, with D possibly TRBD1 on 6 matching bases. The germline gives CDR1 SGHDT, CDR2 YYEEEE. V was cut by 3 bases and J by 1 base, with 8 bases left in between. The CDR3 has 13 amino acids. The CDR3 DNA reads TGTGCCAGCAGCTCGACAGGTTCCTACGAGCAGTACTTC. It encodes CASSSTGSYEQYF.

The rearrangement uses TRBV27 and TRBJ2-7; 10 bases agree with TRBD1. The germline V gene encodes CDR1 MNHEY and CDR2 SMNVEV (reference sequence). With 5 bases clipped from V and 5 bases from J, the junction kept 12 bases outside the gene matches. The CDR3 contains 16 residues. The CDR3 loop reads CASSPGTGVYVHEQYF. The CDR3 nucleotides read TGTGCCAGCAGTCCGGGGACAGGGGTTTATGTCCACGAGCAGTACTTC.

This rearrangement joins TRBV6-6 to TRBJ2-2, with D maybe TRBD1 (6 bases). Deletions cut 5 bases from V and 6 bases from J, with 13 bases between. The CDR3 contains 14 residues. CDR1 is MNHNY and CDR2 is SVGAGI in the germline V gene (reference sequence). This CDR3 is CASSVQGRAGELFF. CDR3 DNA: TGTGCCAGCAGTGTACAGGGACGGGCCGGGGAGCTGTTTTTT.

In its sample, this clone was seen once. The chain is built from TRBV5-1 and TRBJ2-3, with 16 bases lining up with TRBD2. The V segment lost 3 bases and the J segment 4 bases; nucleotides outside the gene matches: 5. Germline V gene lookup returns CDR1 SGHRS and CDR2 YFSETQ. The CDR3 sequence is 17 residues long. The CDR3 here is CASSSGTSGGAPDTQYF. CDR3 DNA: TGCGCCAGCAGCTCGGGGACTAGCGGGGGGGCACCAGATACGCAGTATTTT.

CDR3 in DNA: TGTGCCTGGAAGGCAGGGCTAGGAAACACCATATATTTT. This gives the protein CAWKAGLGNTIYF. The chain carries TRBV30 and TRBJ1-3; D might be TRBD1 (5 bases). The ends were cut back, 4 bases at V and 4 bases at J, with 11 bases in the middle. The CDR3 is made up of 13 amino acids. CDR1 and CDR2 from the germline V gene are GTSNPN and SVGIG (reference sequence).

The J gene is TRBJ2-3, the V gene TRBV7-2; the D is unclear. Between the trimmed V and J ends, which lost 5 bases and 6 bases, there was a span of 9 bases. The CDR3 is made up of 12 amino acids. Germline CDR1 SGHTA, CDR2 FQGNSA. The DNA of the CDR3 is TGTGCCAGCAGCGCGGTGGTGGATACGCAGTATTTT. This encodes CASSAVVDTQYF.

This chain links TRBV6-1 with TRBJ1-1; 9 nucleotides line up with TRBD1. CDR3 size: 15 residues. The V gene end was trimmed by 3 bases and the J gene end by 0 bases; junction bases not matched to a gene: 2. In germline, CDR1 is MNHNS, CDR2 SASEGT. CDR3: CASSDRTGVNTEAFF. CDR3 in DNA: TGTGCCAGCAGTGACAGGACAGGGGTGAACACTGAAGCTTTCTTT.

The chain combines TRBV7-9 with TRBJ1-5; perhaps TRBD1 as D (6 bases). The germline V and J ends were trimmed by 5 bases and 3 bases, with 14 bases remaining between them. The germline V gene has CDR1 SEHNR and CDR2 FQNEAQ (reference sequence). The CDR3 runs to 15 residues. This chain's CDR3 is CASSEGQGTNQPQHF. The CDR3 nucleotides read TGTGCCAGCAGCGAGGGGCAGGGGACCAATCAGCCCCAGCATTTT.

V usage is TRBV4-1 and J usage is TRBJ2-4; 7 bases map to TRBD2. The CDR3 sequence is 16 residues long. Trimming took 1 base from V and 6 from J; bases not matched to a gene: 9. CDR1 and CDR2 (germline): MGHRA, YSYEKL. CDR3 DNA: TGCGCCAGCAGCCAAGGCGGCGGGAGTCTGGGAAACATTCAGTACTTC. The encoded protein is CASSQGGGSLGNIQYF.

The chain is built from TRBV5-1 and TRBJ2-1, with D perhaps matching TRBD2 (6 bases). V was clipped by 4 bases and J by 0 bases, with 14 bases between them. Germline V gene lookup returns CDR1 SGHRS and CDR2 YFSETQ. This CDR3 spans 16 amino acids. DNA of the CDR3: TGCGCCAGCAGCACCGGGACTTTGAGCTCCTACAATGAGCAGTTCTTC. Translated, it gives CASSTGTLSSYNEQFF. The full variable domain, in which reference TRBV5-1 and TRBJ2-1 provide the parts outside the CDR3, is KAGVTQTPRYLIKTRGQQVTLSCSPISGHRSVSWYQQTPGQGLQFLFEYFSETQRNKGNFPGRFSGRQFSNSRSEMNVSTLELGDSALYLCASSTGTLSSYNEQFFGPGTRLTVL.